The text below deals with one TCR beta chain. Some clones are missing from TCRdb's copy, which holds only in-frame ones; the method was immunoSEQ multiplex PCR. The repertoire consists of 50,000 to 65,000 clones, with 65% to 85% occurring once and the leading ten covering around 6.3%. This specimen comes from a study of blood T cell repertoires in COVID-19. At the level of the study: The United States, Italy and Spain provided the acute and convalescent COVID-19 samples. From T cells, B-cell-depleted T cells, or PBMCs came the material, which was cDNA or gDNA.

The sequenced sample was peripheral blood. The receptor was derived from a human donor in a cohort sampled during active COVID-19.

The chain's CDR3 is CASSFLGQGALGAFF. CDR3 nucleotide sequence: TGTGCCAGCAGTTTCCTGGGACAGGGGGCTTTGGGAGCTTTCTTT. This sequence joins TRBV6-5 and TRBJ1-1, with 12 bases aligning to TRBD1. V lost 4 bases, J lost 10 bases, and 10 bases stayed unmatched. CDR3 length: 15 amino acids. The germline V gene encodes CDR1 MNHEY and CDR2 SVGAGI.